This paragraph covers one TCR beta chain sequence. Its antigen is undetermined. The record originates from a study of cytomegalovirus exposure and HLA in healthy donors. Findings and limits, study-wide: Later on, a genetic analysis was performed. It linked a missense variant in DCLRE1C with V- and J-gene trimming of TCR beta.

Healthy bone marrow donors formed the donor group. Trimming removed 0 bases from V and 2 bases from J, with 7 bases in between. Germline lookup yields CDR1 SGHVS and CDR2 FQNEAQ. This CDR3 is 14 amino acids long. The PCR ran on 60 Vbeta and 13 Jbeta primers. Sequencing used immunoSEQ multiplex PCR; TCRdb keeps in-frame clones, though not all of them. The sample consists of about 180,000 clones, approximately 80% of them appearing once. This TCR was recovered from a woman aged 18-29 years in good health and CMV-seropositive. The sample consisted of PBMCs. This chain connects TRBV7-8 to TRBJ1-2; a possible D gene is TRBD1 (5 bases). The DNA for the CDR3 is TGTGCCAGCAGCTTAGCACAGGCGAACTATGGCTACACCTTC. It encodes CASSLAQANYGYTF.